This TCR beta chain emerged from a study of shared clonotypes between healthy human individuals. At the level of the study: CD8 memory received one plate per donor, CD8 naive two, CD4 memory three and CD4 naive three.

Some clones are missing from TCRdb's copy, which holds only in-frame ones; the method was immunoSEQ multiplex PCR. The profile shows just over 2,000,000 clones, 95% of them singletons. Germline V gene data show CDR1 as MNHEY and CDR2 as SVGAGI. This CDR3 is built from 16 residues. Trimming took 2 bases from V and 5 from J, leaving 19 bases between them. Study conclusions and caveats: Larger estimated richness was generally seen in naive subsets than in memory subsets.

Concerning this clone itself: Its antigen is unknown.

The sample taken for sequencing was naive CD4+ T cells sorted from blood. The subset: CD45RA+ positively selected. J is TRBJ2-7 and V is TRBV6-5; D remains unclear. The receptor's source is a man younger than 35 in good health. CDR3 bases: TGTGCCAGCAGTTACGACGAGACAACCCCATCGAACGAGCAGTACTTC. It encodes CASSYDETTPSNEQYF.